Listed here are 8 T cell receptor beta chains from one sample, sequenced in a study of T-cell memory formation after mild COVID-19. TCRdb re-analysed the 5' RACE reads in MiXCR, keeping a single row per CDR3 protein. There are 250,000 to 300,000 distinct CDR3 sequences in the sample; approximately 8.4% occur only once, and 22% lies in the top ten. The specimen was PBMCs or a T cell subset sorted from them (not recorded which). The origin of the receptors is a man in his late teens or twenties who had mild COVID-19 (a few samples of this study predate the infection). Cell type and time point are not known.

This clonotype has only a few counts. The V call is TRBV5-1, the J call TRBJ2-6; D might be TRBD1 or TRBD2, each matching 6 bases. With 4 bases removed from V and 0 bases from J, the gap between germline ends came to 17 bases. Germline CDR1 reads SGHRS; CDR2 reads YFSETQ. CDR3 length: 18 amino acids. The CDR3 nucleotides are TGCGCCAGCAGCCCCGAGGGGGGATCCTCCTCTGGGGCCAACGTCCTGACTTTC. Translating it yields CASSPEGGSSSGANVLTF. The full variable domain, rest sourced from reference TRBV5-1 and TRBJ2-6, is KAGVTQTPRYLIKTRGQQVTLSCSPISGHRSVSWYQQTPGQGLQFLFEYFSETQRNKGNFPGRFSGRQFSNSRSEMNVSTLELGDSALYLCASSPEGGSSSGANVLTFGAGSRLTVL.

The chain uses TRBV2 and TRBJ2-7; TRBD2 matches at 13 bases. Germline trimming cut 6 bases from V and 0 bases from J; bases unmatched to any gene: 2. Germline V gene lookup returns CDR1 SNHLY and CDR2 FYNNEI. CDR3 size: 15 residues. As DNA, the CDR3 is TGTGCCAGCAGACTAGCGGGGGGGAGCTCCTACGAGCAGTACTTC. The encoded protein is CASRLAGGSSYEQYF.

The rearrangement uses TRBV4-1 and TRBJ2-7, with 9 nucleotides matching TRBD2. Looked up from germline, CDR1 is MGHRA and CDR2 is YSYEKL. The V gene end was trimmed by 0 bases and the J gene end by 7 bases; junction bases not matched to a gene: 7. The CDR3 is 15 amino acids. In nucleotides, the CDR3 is TGCGCCAGCAGCCAAGATCCCCTAGCGGGGCGGGAGCAGTACGTC. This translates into CASSQDPLAGREQYV.

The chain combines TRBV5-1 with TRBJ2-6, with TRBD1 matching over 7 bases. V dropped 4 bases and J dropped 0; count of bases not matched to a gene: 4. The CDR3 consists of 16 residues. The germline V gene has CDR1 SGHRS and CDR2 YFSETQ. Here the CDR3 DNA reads TGCGCCAGCAGCGAGGGACAGACCTCTGGGGCCAACGTCCTGACTTTC. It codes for CASSEGQTSGANVLTF.

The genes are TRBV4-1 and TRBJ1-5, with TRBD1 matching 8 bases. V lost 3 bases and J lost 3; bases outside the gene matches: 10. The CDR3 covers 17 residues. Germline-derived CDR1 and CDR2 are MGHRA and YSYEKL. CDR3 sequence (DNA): TGCGCCAGCAGCCAGGTGACAGGGGCCCTGCACAATCAGCCCCAGCATTTT. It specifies CASSQVTGALHNQPQHF.

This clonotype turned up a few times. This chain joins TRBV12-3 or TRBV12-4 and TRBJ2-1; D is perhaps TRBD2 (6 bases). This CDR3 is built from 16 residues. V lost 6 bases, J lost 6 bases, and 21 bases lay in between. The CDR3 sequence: CASRTPGLSGSNEQFF. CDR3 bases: TGTGCCAGCAGGACCCCCGGACTATCAGGATCCAATGAGCAGTTCTTC.

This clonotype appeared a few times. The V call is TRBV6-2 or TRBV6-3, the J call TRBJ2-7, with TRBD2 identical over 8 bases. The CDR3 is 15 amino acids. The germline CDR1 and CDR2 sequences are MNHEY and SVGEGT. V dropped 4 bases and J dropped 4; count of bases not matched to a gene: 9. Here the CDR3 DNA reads TGTGCCAGCAGTTCGCCGGGACTAGGGTCTTACGAGCAGTACTTC. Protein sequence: CASSSPGLGSYEQYF.

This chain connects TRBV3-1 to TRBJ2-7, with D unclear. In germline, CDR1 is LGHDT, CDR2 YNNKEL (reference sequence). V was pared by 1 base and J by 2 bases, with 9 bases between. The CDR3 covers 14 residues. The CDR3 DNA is TGTGCCAGCAGCCAAGTCTATCGGACCTACGAGCAGTACGTC. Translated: CASSQVYRTYEQYV.